This T cell receptor (beta chain) originates from a study of technical replicates of blood from a few donors. V was trimmed by 0 bases and J by 6 bases, leaving 14 bases between them. Germline CDR1 reads GTSNPN; CDR2 reads SVGIG (reference sequence). CDR3 length: 14 residues. Measured with immunoSEQ multiplex PCR; TCRdb has only the in-frame clones, and not every one. The data show 100,000 or so clones, with nearly 97% seen just once and roughly 0.21% held by the top ten. What was sequenced was T cells isolated from PBMCs. This receptor was identified in a human donor in good health. The J gene is TRBJ1-2, the V gene TRBV30, with a weak D call TRBD1 (6 bases). This CDR3 reads CAWSVTGQPNGYTF. In DNA, the CDR3 is TGTGCCTGGAGTGTAACAGGACAGCCAAATGGCTACACCTTC. The variable domain in full, with the rest retrieved from reference TRBV30 and TRBJ1-2, is SQTIHQWPATLVQPVGSPLSLECTVEGTSNPNLYWYRQAAGRGLQLLFYSVGIGQISSEVPQNLSASRPQDRQFILSSKKLLLSDSGFYLCAWSVTGQPNGYTFGSGTRLTVV.